The rows below give T cell receptor beta chains drawn from one sample of a study of monozygotic twins with inflammatory bowel disease. TCRdb re-called the 5' RACE reads and gives one entry per CDR3 protein, without DNA. The table lists around 230,000 distinct CDR3 sequences. The sequenced sample was blood. These receptors came from a human donor with ulcerative colitis or Crohn's disease, or a healthy co-twin of an affected twin (not recorded which). Both conserved end residues are part of each CDR3. Fields, in order: V gene, J gene, CDR3 protein.

TRBV20-1,TRBJ2-2,CSARDLERGGTGELFF
TRBV4-2,TRBJ1-6,CASSRKWYNSPLHF
TRBV5-1,TRBJ2-1,CASSSQGEQFF
TRBV5-1,TRBJ2-7,CASRTQGANEQYF
TRBV12-3/TRBV12-4,TRBJ1-4,CASSSPGEKLFF
TRBV5-1,TRBJ1-1,CASSQSPILNTEAFF
TRBV20-1,TRBJ2-3,CSARGTPFTDTQYF
TRBV29-1,TRBJ2-1,CSVSGTSNEQFF
TRBV29-1,TRBJ1-1,CSVELWTVEAFF
TRBV5-1,TRBJ1-2,CASSLEGRGYGYTF
TRBV10-3,TRBJ1-5,CAISESGVNNQPQHF
TRBV6-6,TRBJ2-1,CASSYSRVYNEQFF
TRBV2,TRBJ2-2,CASSQAGNRAGELFF
TRBV12-3/TRBV12-4,TRBJ1-2,CASSHYSDKIPPSAYGYTF
TRBV10-3,TRBJ1-3,CAISPSGNTIYF
TRBV5-6,TRBJ1-2,CASSLGGFEEYGYTF
TRBV5-5,TRBJ2-3,CASSLAIQRRGDTQYF
TRBV6-6,TRBJ2-4,CASSYRESKNIQYF
TRBV5-1,TRBJ2-1,CATGQEGGNEQFF
TRBV5-6,TRBJ2-7,CASSHIRDRDYEQYF
TRBV10-3,TRBJ2-5,CAIGGPTETQYF
TRBV3-1,TRBJ2-3,CASSQEYTDTQYF
TRBV20-1,TRBJ1-1,CSAEVGGLSTEAFF
TRBV6-2/TRBV6-3,TRBJ1-4,CASSPARLLFF
TRBV3-1,TRBJ1-4,CASSLGTDSRELFF
TRBV5-5,TRBJ2-3,CASSLYEITDTQYF
TRBV7-6,TRBJ2-1,CASSLSFLDSEQFF